This record looks at one TCR beta chain sequence and its context. Researchers ran the PCR with 60 Vbeta and 13 Jbeta primers. The table came from immunoSEQ multiplex PCR; TCRdb's copy has only in-frame clones and leaves some out. Of about 130,000 clones detected, 78% appear once; the ten largest clones hold around 1.8%. The data belong to a study of cytomegalovirus exposure and HLA in healthy donors. The sequenced sample was PBMCs. This TCR was recovered from a middle-aged woman in good health and CMV-seronegative.

Here the CDR3 DNA reads TGTGCCAGCAGTCCTCATAGCGGGGGGAACACCGGGGAGCTGTTTTTT. Translation gives CASSPHSGGNTGELFF. The chain combines TRBV9 with TRBJ2-2; 9 nucleotides agree with TRBD2. CDR3 length equals 16 residues. Losses at the gene ends were 5 bases for V and 1 base for J; bases not matched to a gene: 6. The germline V gene has CDR1 SGDLS and CDR2 YYNGEE. Together with reference TRBV9 and TRBJ2-2, the CDR3 gives the full variable domain: DSGVTQTPKHLITATGQRVTLRCSPRSGDLSVYWYQQSLDQGLQFLIQYYNGEERAKGNILERFSAQQFPDLHSELNLSSLELGDSALYFCASSPHSGGNTGELFFGEGSRLTVL.